One and the same sample provided the 32 T cell receptor beta chains below, sequenced in a study of blood T cell repertoires in COVID-19. This table comes from immunoSEQ multiplex PCR, and its TCRdb copy is limited to in-frame clones, with some not included. The repertoire holds about 40,000 clones, with roughly 80% as singletons. The specimen was peripheral blood. The receptor set was obtained from a woman aged 60-75 years with acute or convalescent COVID-19.

This rearrangement joins TRBV7-9 to TRBJ2-7, with 7 bases identical to TRBD2. CDR1 is SEHNR, CDR2 FQNEAQ, per germline (reference sequence). The CDR3 contains 14 residues. J gave up 1 base and V 5 bases, and 5 bases lay outside the gene matches. CDR3 sequence reads: CASSVGEGSYEQYF. CDR3 DNA sequence: TGTGCCAGCAGCGTCGGGGAGGGGTCCTACGAGCAGTACTTC.

V and J are TRBV29-1 and TRBJ2-7; the match to TRBD1 covers 8 bases. CDR1 and CDR2 from the germline V gene are SQVTM and ANQGSEA. The length of the CDR3 is 13 residues. Trimming took 3 bases from V and 7 from J; bases not matched to a gene: 8. CDR3 DNA: TGCAGCGTTGATCGCGGACAGGGTCGTGAGCAGTACTTC. Its protein product is CSVDRGQGREQYF.

V gene TRBV27 combines with J gene TRBJ1-3; maybe TRBD1 (6 bases). The CDR3 contains 15 residues. Germline V lookup: CDR1 MNHEY, CDR2 SMNVEV (reference sequence). V gave up 5 bases and J gave up 1 base, with 12 bases separating them. CDR3 nucleotide sequence: TGTGCCAGCAGTCGGGGGGGCGCATCTGGAAACACCATATATTTT. Protein sequence: CASSRGGASGNTIYF.

In this sample, this clone turned up a few times. The chain recombines TRBV27 with TRBJ1-1, with 9 bases lining up with TRBD1. Germline CDR1 is MNHEY and CDR2 is SMNVEV (reference sequence). The CDR3 contains 14 residues. V trimming: 6 bases; J trimming: 1 base; junction bases outside the gene matches: 3. The CDR3 reads CASRTGGRNTEAFF. The CDR3 nucleotides read TGTGCCAGCAGGACAGGGGGAAGGAACACTGAAGCTTTCTTT.

The chain employs TRBV19 and TRBJ2-7, with 13 nucleotides matching TRBD2. The germline CDR1 and CDR2 sequences are LNHDA and SQIVND (reference sequence). The CDR3 covers 17 residues. J was trimmed by 6 bases and V by 2 bases; bases with no gene match: 10. This chain's CDR3 is CASSIIHFGTSGIEQYF. CDR3 coding DNA: TGTGCCAGTAGTATAATTCATTTCGGGACTAGCGGGATCGAGCAGTACTTC.

The chain uses TRBV9 and TRBJ2-1, with 11 bases fitting TRBD1. The V gene's germline CDR1 is SGDLS and CDR2 YYNGEE. After removal of 3 bases from V and 9 bases from J, the junction contained 2 bases not matched to a gene. There are 13 residues in the CDR3. Here the CDR3 DNA reads TGTGCCAGCAGCGGGACAGGGGGCACTGAGCAGTTCTTC. It yields the protein CASSGTGGTEQFF.

The chain joins TRBV19 to TRBJ2-7, with TRBD1 matching 9 bases. With V trimmed by 4 bases and J by 5 bases, 6 bases remained unmatched. Germline-derived CDR1 and CDR2 are LNHDA and SQIVND (reference sequence). The CDR3 consists of 14 residues. The DNA for the CDR3 is TGTGCCAGTAGTACGGGACAGGGCATTCACGAGCAGTACTTC. Translation: CASSTGQGIHEQYF. The whole variable domain, filled in from reference TRBV19 and TRBJ2-7, reads DGGITQSPKYLFRKEGQNVTLSCEQNLNHDAMYWYRQDPGQGLRLIYYSQIVNDFQKGDIAEGYSVSREKKESFPLTVTSAQKNPTAFYLCASSTGQGIHEQYFGPGTRLTVT.

The CDR3 sequence is CASSAQVLNTEAFF. The CDR3 coding sequence is TGTGCCAGCAGCGCACAGGTACTGAACACTGAAGCTTTCTTT. V gene TRBV9 combines with J gene TRBJ1-1, with a tentative D call TRBD1 (5 bases). The CDR3 length is 14 residues. CDR1 and CDR2 from the germline V gene are SGDLS and YYNGEE. V was cut by 3 bases and J by 0 bases, with 9 bases left in between.

This sequence joins TRBV11-3 and TRBJ1-1; no firm D call. The CDR3 extends over 13 amino acids. The V gene's germline CDR1 is SGHNT and CDR2 YENEEA. V was cut by 5 bases and J by 1 base, with 8 bases left in between. The CDR3 DNA reads as TGTGCCAGCAGCCAACTACGGAACACTGAAGCTTTCTTT. This gives the protein CASSQLRNTEAFF.

This sequence joins TRBV18 and TRBJ1-1; tentatively, D is TRBD1 (5 bases). The CDR3 runs to 13 residues. The V end lost 6 bases, the J end lost 0 bases, and 8 bases lay between the germline ends. Germline loops: CDR1 KGHSH, CDR2 LQKENI. CDR3 protein: CASSQDMNTEAFF. CDR3 DNA: TGTGCCAGCTCTCAGGACATGAACACTGAAGCTTTCTTT.

V and J are TRBV2 and TRBJ2-6, with D maybe TRBD1 (6 bases). This CDR3 spans 15 amino acids. V lost 7 bases to trimming and J lost 0 bases, with 10 bases between them. CDR1 is SNHLY and CDR2 is FYNNEI in the germline V gene. This CDR3 reads CASNRGGSGANVLTF. The CDR3 DNA sequence: TGTGCCAGCAATCGAGGGGGCTCTGGGGCCAACGTCCTGACTTTC.

This clone showed up just once. The CDR3 here is CASSHGQIYGYTF. In DNA form, the CDR3 reads TGTGCCAGCAGCCACGGACAGATCTATGGCTACACCTTC. The rearrangement links TRBV3-1 (or the pseudogene TRBV3-2) to TRBJ1-2; D is possibly TRBD1 (6 bases). The germline CDR1 and CDR2 sequences are LGHDT and YNNKEL (reference sequence). Trimming pared 3 bases from V and 4 bases from J, leaving 9 bases between. This CDR3 is built from 13 residues.

The chain links TRBV30 to TRBJ1-2, with 8 nucleotides matching TRBD1. Germline V gives CDR1 GTSNPN, CDR2 SVGIG (reference sequence). The CDR3 sequence is 13 residues long. V dropped 2 bases and J dropped 2; count of bases not matched to a gene: 1. The CDR3 region is CAWSRQGNYGYTF. As DNA, the CDR3 is TGTGCCTGGAGTCGACAGGGGAACTATGGCTACACCTTC.

The V call is TRBV5-8, the J call TRBJ1-1; D remains unclear. The germline V gene encodes CDR1 SGHTS and CDR2 YDEGEE. V lost 5 bases, J lost 5 bases, and 16 bases lay in between. This CDR3 is 14 amino acids long. In DNA, the CDR3 is TGTGCCAGCAGTCGAGGGATGTTGGGTACTGAAGCTTTCTTT. Translating gives CASSRGMLGTEAFF.

The V gene is TRBV7-6, the J gene TRBJ1-2, with D possibly matching TRBD1 (5 bases). The V end lost 2 bases, the J end lost 4 bases, and 14 bases lay between the germline ends. CDR1 is SGHVS, CDR2 FNYEAQ, per germline. The length of the CDR3 is 15 residues. The CDR3 region has the DNA TGTGCCAGCAGCTTAAGTAGGGGAGGGGTCTATGGCTACACCTTC. It codes for CASSLSRGGVYGYTF. Based on the CDR3 plus reference TRBV7-6 and TRBJ1-2, the full variable domain is GAGVSQSPRYKVTKRGQDVALRCDPISGHVSLYWYRQALGQGPEFLTYFNYEAQQDKSGLPNDRFSAERPEGSISTLTIQRTEQRDSAMYRCASSLSRGGVYGYTFGSGTRLTVV.

The chain joins TRBV10-1 to TRBJ1-1; D is undetermined. The germline V gene encodes CDR1 WNHNN and CDR2 SYGVQD (reference sequence). The germline V and J ends were trimmed by 11 bases and 4 bases, with 17 bases remaining between them. The CDR3 covers 13 residues. The CDR3 DNA reads TGCGCCCCGTACCCCCGGAGAGGCACTGAAGCTTTCTTT. Translated: CAPYPRRGTEAFF.

V is TRBV2 and J is TRBJ2-7, with D possibly being TRBD2 (5 bases). V was clipped by 7 bases and J by 3 bases, with 13 bases between them. Germline V lookup: CDR1 SNHLY, CDR2 FYNNEI. This CDR3 is built from 13 residues. The CDR3 is CASTLGRDYEQYF. DNA of the CDR3: TGTGCCAGCACCCTCGGACGGGACTACGAGCAGTACTTC. Filled out from reference TRBV2 and TRBJ2-7, the complete variable domain reads EPEVTQTPSHQVTQMGQEVILRCVPISNHLYFYWYRQILGQKVEFLVSFYNNEISEKSEIFDDQFSVERPDGSNFTLKIRSTKLEDSAMYFCASTLGRDYEQYFGPGTRLTVT.

This chain connects TRBV2 to TRBJ2-7, with D perhaps TRBD1 (6 bases). The CDR3 length is 13 residues. V was shortened by 6 bases and J by 4 bases, with 13 bases between the two germline ends. Germline CDR1 reads SNHLY; CDR2 reads FYNNEI. CDR3 in amino acids: CASSWDILYEQYF. DNA for the CDR3: TGTGCCAGCAGCTGGGACATTCTTTACGAGCAGTACTTC.

The chain couples TRBV18 to TRBJ2-7; TRBD1 matches at 7 bases. CDR1 is KGHSH, CDR2 LQKENI, per germline. The CDR3 spans 13 residues. Trimming took 3 bases from V and 5 from J; bases not matched to a gene: 4. As DNA, the CDR3 is TGTGCCAGCTCACCTCTGACAGGGAACGAGCAGTACTTC. Its translation is CASSPLTGNEQYF.

J is TRBJ1-1 and V is TRBV20-1; TRBD1 is a possible D gene (5 bases). Deletions cut 3 bases from V and 1 base from J, with 9 bases between. The CDR3 has 13 amino acids. The germline gives CDR1 DFQATT, CDR2 SNEGSKA (reference sequence). DNA for the CDR3: TGCAGTGCTAGTCCGGGGGGGAACACTGAAGCTTTCTTT. Translating gives CSASPGGNTEAFF.

The chain's CDR3 is CASSEQEAAVEQYF. The CDR3 DNA is TGTGCCAGCAGTGAGCAGGAGGCCGCGGTCGAGCAGTACTTC. The genes are TRBV6-1 and TRBJ2-7; tentative D call: TRBD2 (5 bases). In germline, CDR1 is MNHNS, CDR2 SASEGT. V lost 3 bases and J lost 6, with 15 bases in between. The CDR3 sequence is 14 residues long.

The rearrangement links TRBV12-5 to TRBJ2-1; D unresolved. With 7 bases removed from V and 6 bases from J, the gap between germline ends came to 10 bases. The CDR3 is 12 residues long. CDR1 and CDR2 (germline): LGHNT, FRNRAP. CDR3 amino acids: CASVAGINEQFF. DNA of the CDR3: TGTGCTAGTGTAGCTGGAATCAATGAGCAGTTCTTC.

V usage is TRBV19 and J usage is TRBJ2-7; 7 bases agree with TRBD1. V trimming: 1 base; J trimming: 0 bases; junction bases outside the gene matches: 3. Per germline, CDR1 LNHDA and CDR2 SQIVND (reference sequence). This CDR3 region has 15 residues. The CDR3 coding sequence is TGTGCCAGTAGTATAGCACAGGGGAGCTCCTACGAGCAGTACTTC. Protein product: CASSIAQGSSYEQYF.

V and J are TRBV25-1 and TRBJ1-4; D uncertain. This CDR3 spans 16 amino acids. Trimming shortened V by 4 bases and J by 0 bases, and 12 bases separated the two germline ends. The germline V gene has CDR1 MGHDK and CDR2 SYGVNS. The CDR3 sequence: CASSVGVGTTNEKLFF. DNA of the CDR3: TGTGCCAGCAGTGTTGGGGTCGGGACAACTAATGAAAAACTGTTTTTT. The full variable domain, its missing parts supplied by reference TRBV25-1 and TRBJ1-4, is EADIYQTPRYLVIGTGKKITLECSQTMGHDKMYWYQQDPGMELHLIHYSYGVNSTEKGDLSSESTVSRIRTEHFPLTLESARPSHTSQYLCASSVGVGTTNEKLFFGSGTQLSVL.

The chain employs TRBV9 and TRBJ1-5, with 7 bases matching TRBD1. The V gene end was trimmed by 2 bases and the J gene end by 4 bases; junction bases not matched to a gene: 9. This CDR3 contains 16 residues. The V gene's germline CDR1 is SGDLS and CDR2 YYNGEE. The CDR3 sequence is CASSVLKGALNQPQHF. CDR3 sequence (DNA): TGTGCCAGCAGCGTTTTGAAGGGGGCCCTGAATCAGCCCCAGCATTTT.

The V gene is TRBV2, the J gene TRBJ2-2; no clear D gene. The germline gives CDR1 SNHLY, CDR2 FYNNEI. V was shortened by 4 bases and J by 1 base, with 4 bases between the two germline ends. The CDR3 length is 13 residues. The CDR3 protein is CASSAQNTGELFF. The CDR3 bases are TGTGCCAGCAGTGCACAGAACACCGGGGAGCTGTTTTTT.

CDR3 amino acids: CASSDSDNSPLHF. DNA of the CDR3: TGTGCCAGCAGTGACAGCGATAATTCACCCCTCCACTTT. The chain carries TRBV6-4 and TRBJ1-6, with D uncertain. V shed 2 bases and J shed 5 bases, with 4 bases lying between them. Germline V CDR1 and CDR2: MRHNA, SNTAGT. The CDR3 is 13 amino acids.

V is TRBV5-1 and J is TRBJ2-1; D unresolved. This CDR3 has 14 amino acids. The V end was cut by 3 bases, the J end by 4 bases, with 11 bases between. Germline V gene sequence: CDR1 SGHRS, CDR2 YFSETQ. The CDR3 nucleotides are TGCGCCAGCAGCTCAGCGTCCCTATACAATGAGCAGTTCTTC. It is translated as CASSSASLYNEQFF.

This clone was detected a few times. The chain couples TRBV11-2 to TRBJ2-7; D call uncertain. This CDR3 is built from 14 residues. Germline values: CDR1 SGHAT, CDR2 FQNNGV. The V gene lost 3 bases and the J gene lost 0 bases, with 9 bases spanning the gap. For the CDR3, the DNA is TGTGCCAGCAGCTTCCTCGTCAGCTCCTACGAGCAGTACTTC. Its protein is CASSFLVSSYEQYF.

J is TRBJ1-5 and V is TRBV5-8; D gene ambiguous. CDR3 length: 12 residues. Trimming left V 1 base short and J 6 bases short, with 5 bases between. CDR1 and CDR2 (germline): SGHTS, YDEGEE. The CDR3 is CASSLLGQPQHF. CDR3 coding DNA: TGTGCCAGCAGCTTGCTCGGTCAGCCCCAGCATTTT.

J is TRBJ2-7 and V is TRBV28, with TRBD2 as a possible D gene (6 bases). The CDR3 is 14 amino acids. CDR1 is MDHEN and CDR2 is SYDVKM in the germline V gene. Trimming removed 4 bases at V and 2 bases at J, with 12 bases between. CDR3 DNA sequence: TGTGCCAGCAGTTCCGGCGGGGCCCCCTACGAGCAGTACTTC. Protein sequence: CASSSGGAPYEQYF.

The chain has TRBV5-1 and TRBJ2-7, with 7 bases fitting TRBD2. The J segment lost 3 bases and the V segment lost 1 base, leaving 4 bases of the junction unmatched. Germline CDR1 is SGHRS and CDR2 is YFSETQ. CDR3 length equals 14 residues. The CDR3 loop reads CASSLSGGNYEQYF. CDR3 bases: TGCGCCAGCAGCTTGTCGGGGGGTAACTACGAGCAGTACTTC.